The 21 T cell receptor beta chains below come from one sample, sequenced in a study of blood T cell repertoires in COVID-19. Sequenced by immunoSEQ multiplex PCR; TCRdb stores in-frame clones only, minus some. The sample includes roughly 20,000 clones, over 60% of them seen just once. Sequenced sample: peripheral blood. Every receptor here comes from a man between 60 and 70 years old with active COVID-19.

The V gene is TRBV5-1, the J gene TRBJ1-4; D unclear. There are 16 residues in the CDR3. Germline assignment: CDR1 SGHRS and CDR2 YFSETQ. Trimming pared 4 bases from V and 0 bases from J, leaving 13 bases between. CDR3 loop: CASSPGLHTTNEKLFF. The CDR3, as DNA: TGCGCCAGCAGCCCCGGACTCCATACAACTAATGAAAAACTGTTTTTT.

This clone was seen a handful of times. This chain uses TRBV19 with TRBJ1-4, with TRBD1 identical over 11 bases. The CDR3 covers 15 residues. The V and J ends lost 3 bases and 6 bases, in that order; junction bases with no gene match: 3. Germline V gene data show CDR1 as LNHDA and CDR2 as SQIVND (reference sequence). The CDR3 is CASSMRTGGHEKLFF. Written as DNA, the CDR3 is TGTGCCAGTAGTATGAGGACAGGGGGCCATGAAAAACTGTTTTTT.

The rearrangement joins TRBV28 to TRBJ1-2; the D gene is possibly TRBD1 (5 bases). From germline, CDR1 is MDHEN and CDR2 SYDVKM. The CDR3 contains 14 residues. V gave up 2 bases and J gave up 3 bases, with 10 bases separating them. CDR3 protein: CASSLGAGHYGYTF. The CDR3 nucleotides are TGTGCCAGCAGTTTAGGGGCGGGACACTATGGCTACACCTTC.

The chain carries TRBV9 and TRBJ2-3; 8 bases line up with TRBD2. Per germline, CDR1 SGDLS and CDR2 YYNGEE. The CDR3 length is 16 residues. The trim removed 0 bases at V and 2 bases at J, leaving 5 bases unmatched. The CDR3 nucleotides read TGTGCCAGCAGCGTAGTACCAGCGGGAGTCACAGATACGCAGTATTTT. The encoded protein is CASSVVPAGVTDTQYF.

This chain uses TRBV27 with TRBJ1-5, with D maybe TRBD1 (5 bases). Between the trimmed V and J ends, which lost 2 bases and 0 bases, there was a span of 11 bases. Germline V gene sequence: CDR1 MNHEY, CDR2 SMNVEV (reference sequence). This CDR3 spans 16 amino acids. The CDR3: CASSLGGANSNQPQHF. The CDR3 DNA follows: TGTGCCAGCAGTTTAGGAGGGGCCAATAGCAATCAGCCCCAGCATTTT.

The rearrangement links TRBV5-1 to TRBJ1-1; D is undetermined. V shed 5 bases and J shed 1 base, with 9 bases lying between them. The CDR3 is 13 amino acids. Germline loops: CDR1 SGHRS, CDR2 YFSETQ. The CDR3 bases are TGCGCCAGCAGAGAACAGCCGAACACTGAAGCTTTCTTT. Amino acid sequence: CASREQPNTEAFF.

This clone was recorded a few times. The chain is built from TRBV6-5 and TRBJ2-5; D remains unclear. V lost 7 bases to trimming and J lost 5 bases, with 5 bases between them. Germline V gene sequence: CDR1 MNHEY, CDR2 SVGAGI. CDR3 size: 10 residues. CDR3 in DNA: TGTGCCAGCATCAGGGAGACCCAGTACTTC. Translation: CASIRETQYF.

The chain is built from TRBV6-5 and TRBJ1-5; TRBD1 agrees at 9 bases. Germline loops: CDR1 MNHEY, CDR2 SVGAGI. V was pared by 6 bases and J by 1 base, with 4 bases of the junction left unmatched. CDR3 size: 15 residues. For the CDR3, the DNA is TGTGCCAGCAGGGACAGGGGAGGGAGCAATCAGCCCCAGCATTTT. It is translated as CASRDRGGSNQPQHF.

CDR3 region: CASSLRLAGTDTQYF. CDR3 sequence (DNA): TGTGCCAGCAGTTTAAGGCTAGCGGGCACAGATACGCAGTATTTT. The V call is TRBV27, the J call TRBJ2-3; 7 bases fit TRBD2. Trimming took 2 bases from V and 1 from J; bases not matched to a gene: 3. The CDR3 contains 15 residues. From germline, CDR1 is MNHEY and CDR2 SMNVEV (reference sequence).

The V gene is TRBV6-5, the J gene TRBJ2-7, with TRBD2 identical over 10 bases. This CDR3 contains 15 residues. The germline V gene encodes CDR1 MNHEY and CDR2 SVGAGI. J was trimmed by 3 bases and V by 6 bases; bases with no gene match: 8. The CDR3 protein is CASSSLAGDGYEQYF. The CDR3, as DNA: TGTGCCAGCAGCTCCCTAGCGGGAGACGGCTACGAGCAGTACTTC.

J is TRBJ2-3 and V is TRBV5-8; 9 nucleotides align to TRBD2. CDR3 length equals 17 residues. The germline V gene encodes CDR1 SGHTS and CDR2 YDEGEE. Trimming cost V 0 bases and J 1 base; bases outside gene matches: 6. CDR3 sequence reads: CASSLAGTSRRTDTQYF. CDR3 DNA: TGTGCCAGCAGCTTGGCAGGGACTAGCAGACGCACAGATACGCAGTATTTT.

V and J are TRBV3-1 (or the pseudogene TRBV3-2) and TRBJ2-5; possibly TRBD2 for D (5 bases). The CDR3 spans 14 residues. The V and J ends lost 1 base and 4 bases respectively, with 10 bases between them. Germline-derived CDR1 and CDR2 are LGHDT and YNNKEL (reference sequence). The CDR3 DNA reads as TGTGCCAGCAGCCAAGTTTCCAGCGGAGAGACCCAGTACTTC. Translated: CASSQVSSGETQYF.

This clone was observed a handful of times. The V call is TRBV9, the J call TRBJ2-1; TRBD2 agrees at 8 bases. Per the germline V gene, CDR1 is SGDLS and CDR2 is YYNGEE. The CDR3 totals 15 residues. Trimming at V came to 0 bases and at J to 5 bases, leaving 4 bases not matched to a gene. Here the CDR3 reads CASSVVAGGDNEQFF. The CDR3 region has the DNA TGTGCCAGCAGCGTAGTTGCGGGAGGCGACAATGAGCAGTTCTTC.

The chain employs TRBV15 and TRBJ2-3; D ambiguous. Trimming pared 3 bases from V and 4 bases from J, leaving 14 bases between. This CDR3 has 15 amino acids. The germline CDR1 and CDR2 sequences are LNHNV and YYDKDF (reference sequence). The DNA for the CDR3 is TGTGCCACCAGCAGTGATCGTACTGGAGCAGATACGCAGTATTTT. This codes for CATSSDRTGADTQYF. The variable domain in full, with the rest retrieved from reference TRBV15 and TRBJ2-3, is DAMVIQNPRYQVTQFGKPVTLSCSQTLNHNVMYWYQQKSSQAPKLLFHYYDKDFNNEADTPDNFQSRRPNTSFCFLDIRSPGLGDTAMYLCATSSDRTGADTQYFGPGTRLTVL.

The chain joins TRBV6-5 to TRBJ2-7; TRBD2 matches at 12 bases. Germline lookup yields CDR1 MNHEY and CDR2 SVGAGI. The CDR3 loop spans 16 amino acids. J was trimmed by 6 bases and V by 4 bases; bases with no gene match: 10. The CDR3, as DNA: TGTGCCAGCAGTTCCCCTACGACTAGCGGGAGATCCGAGCAGTACTTC. Translated, it gives CASSSPTTSGRSEQYF.

The chain's CDR3 is CASSAGQNNSPLHF. DNA for the CDR3: TGTGCCAGCAGCGCGGGACAGAATAATTCACCCCTCCACTTT. The V and J genes are TRBV7-3 and TRBJ1-6; 7 bases align to TRBD1. Germline assignment: CDR1 SGHTA and CDR2 FQGTGA. Germline trimming cut 5 bases from V and 5 bases from J; bases unmatched to any gene: 3. This CDR3 comprises 14 residues.

This clone was counted once. The J gene is TRBJ2-2, the V gene TRBV5-1; no clear D. V lost 4 bases, J lost 4 bases, and 14 bases lay in between. CDR1 is SGHRS and CDR2 is YFSETQ in the germline V gene. The CDR3 loop spans 15 amino acids. CDR3 amino acids: CASSMSALSTGELFF. The CDR3, as DNA: TGCGCCAGCAGCATGTCCGCCTTGAGCACCGGGGAGCTGTTTTTT.

This clone is medium-sized. V usage is TRBV6-1 and J usage is TRBJ2-7; no definite D call. The CDR3 runs 17 residues. Germline lookup yields CDR1 MNHNS and CDR2 SASEGT. The V and J ends lost 3 bases and 0 bases respectively, with 18 bases between them. CDR3 sequence (DNA): TGTGCCAGCAGTGATTCCCTATGGCGGCCGAGCTCCTACGAGCAGTACTTC. Translating gives CASSDSLWRPSSYEQYF.

The chain has TRBV19 and TRBJ2-2, with 8 bases matching TRBD2. The V and J ends lost 3 bases and 5 bases, in that order; junction bases with no gene match: 11. The CDR3 has 17 residues. Germline V lookup: CDR1 LNHDA, CDR2 SQIVND (reference sequence). Written as DNA, the CDR3 is TGTGCCAGTAGTATGTTCGGCGGGAGGACCGTAACCGGGGAGCTGTTTTTT. Translation gives CASSMFGGRTVTGELFF.

This clone was counted once. The chain links TRBV29-1 to TRBJ2-7; 9 bases align to TRBD1. Germline V CDR1 and CDR2: SQVTM, ANQGSEA. This CDR3 contains 15 residues. The junction had 9 bases not matched to a gene; V was cut back by 2 bases and J by 4 bases. For the CDR3, the DNA is TGCAGCGTTGAAAATCCGGGACAGGGCGCTTACGAGCAGTACTTC. Protein sequence: CSVENPGQGAYEQYF.

This chain connects TRBV6-5 to TRBJ2-7, with 9 bases identical to TRBD2. There are 15 residues in the CDR3. V dropped 0 bases and J dropped 3; count of bases not matched to a gene: 3. Germline assignment: CDR1 MNHEY and CDR2 SVGAGI. In DNA form, the CDR3 reads TGTGCCAGCAGTTACTCCAAAGCGGGAGGCTACGAGCAGTACTTC. It is translated as CASSYSKAGGYEQYF.